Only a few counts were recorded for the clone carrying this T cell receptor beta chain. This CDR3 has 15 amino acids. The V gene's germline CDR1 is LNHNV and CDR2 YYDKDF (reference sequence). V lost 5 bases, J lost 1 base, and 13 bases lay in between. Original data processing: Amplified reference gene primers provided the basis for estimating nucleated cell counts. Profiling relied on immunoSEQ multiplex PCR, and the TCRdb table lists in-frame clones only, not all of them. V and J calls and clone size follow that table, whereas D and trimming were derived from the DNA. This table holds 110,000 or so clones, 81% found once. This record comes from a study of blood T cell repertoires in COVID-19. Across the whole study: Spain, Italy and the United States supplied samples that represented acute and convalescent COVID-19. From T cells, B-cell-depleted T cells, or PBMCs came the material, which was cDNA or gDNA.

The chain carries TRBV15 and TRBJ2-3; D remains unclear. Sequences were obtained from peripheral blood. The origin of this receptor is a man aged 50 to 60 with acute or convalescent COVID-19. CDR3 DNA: TGTGCCACCAGCTTACGCCGTCAGGGCACAGATACGCAGTATTTT. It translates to CATSLRRQGTDTQYF.